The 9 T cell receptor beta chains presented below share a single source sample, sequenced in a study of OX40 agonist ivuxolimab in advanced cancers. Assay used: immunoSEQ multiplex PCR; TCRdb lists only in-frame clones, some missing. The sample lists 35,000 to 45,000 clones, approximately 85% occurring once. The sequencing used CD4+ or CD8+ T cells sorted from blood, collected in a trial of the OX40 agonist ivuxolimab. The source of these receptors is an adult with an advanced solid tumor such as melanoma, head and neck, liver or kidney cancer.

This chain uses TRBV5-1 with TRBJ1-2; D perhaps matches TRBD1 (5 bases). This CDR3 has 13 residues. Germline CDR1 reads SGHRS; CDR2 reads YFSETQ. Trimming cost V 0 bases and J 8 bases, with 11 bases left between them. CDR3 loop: CASSLGGSSGYTF. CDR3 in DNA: TGCGCCAGCAGCTTGGGGGGCAGCAGCGGCTACACCTTC.

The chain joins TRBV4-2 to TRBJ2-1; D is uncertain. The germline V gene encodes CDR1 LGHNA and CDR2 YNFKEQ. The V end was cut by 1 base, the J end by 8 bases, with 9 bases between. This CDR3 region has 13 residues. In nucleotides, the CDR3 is TGTGCCAGCAGCCAAGGGGCCCGCGATGAGCAGTTCTTC. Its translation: CASSQGARDEQFF.

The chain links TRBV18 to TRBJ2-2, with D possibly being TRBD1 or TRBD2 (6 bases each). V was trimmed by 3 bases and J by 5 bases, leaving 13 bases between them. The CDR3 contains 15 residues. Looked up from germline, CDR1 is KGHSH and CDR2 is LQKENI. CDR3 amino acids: CASSPSGARTGELFF. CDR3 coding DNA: TGTGCCAGCTCACCGTCGGGGGCGCGAACCGGGGAGCTGTTTTTT.

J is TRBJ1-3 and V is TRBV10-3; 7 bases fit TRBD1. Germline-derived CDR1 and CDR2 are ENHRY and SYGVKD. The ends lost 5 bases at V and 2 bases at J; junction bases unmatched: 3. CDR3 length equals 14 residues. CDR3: CAISQTGTGNTIYF. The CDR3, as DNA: TGTGCCATCAGTCAGACAGGGACTGGAAACACCATATATTTT.

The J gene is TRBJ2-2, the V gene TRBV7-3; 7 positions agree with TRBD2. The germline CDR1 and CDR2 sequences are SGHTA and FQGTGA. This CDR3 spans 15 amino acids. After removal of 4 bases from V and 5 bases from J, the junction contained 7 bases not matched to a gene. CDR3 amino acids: CASSSPAGRTGELFF. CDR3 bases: TGTGCCAGCAGCTCACCAGCGGGACGGACCGGGGAGCTGTTTTTT.

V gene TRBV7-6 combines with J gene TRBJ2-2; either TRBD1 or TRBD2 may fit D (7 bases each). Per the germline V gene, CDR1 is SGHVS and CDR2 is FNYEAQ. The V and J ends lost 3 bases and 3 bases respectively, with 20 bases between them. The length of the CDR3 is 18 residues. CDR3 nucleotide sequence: TGTGCCAGCAGCTTCGGTTCTGGGGAGGGGGCTTACACCGGGGAGCTGTTTTTT. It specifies CASSFGSGEGAYTGELFF.

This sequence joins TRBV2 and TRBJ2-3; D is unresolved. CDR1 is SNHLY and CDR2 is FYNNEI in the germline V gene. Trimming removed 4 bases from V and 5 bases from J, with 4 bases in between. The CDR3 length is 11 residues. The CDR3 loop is CASSVIDTQYF. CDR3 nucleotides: TGTGCCAGCAGTGTCATAGATACGCAGTATTTT.

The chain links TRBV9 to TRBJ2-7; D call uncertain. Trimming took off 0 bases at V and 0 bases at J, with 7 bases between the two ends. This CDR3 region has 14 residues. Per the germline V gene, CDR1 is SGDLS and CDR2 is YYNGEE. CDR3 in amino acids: CASSVGASSYEQYF. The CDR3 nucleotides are TGTGCCAGCAGCGTAGGTGCCAGCTCCTACGAGCAGTACTTC.

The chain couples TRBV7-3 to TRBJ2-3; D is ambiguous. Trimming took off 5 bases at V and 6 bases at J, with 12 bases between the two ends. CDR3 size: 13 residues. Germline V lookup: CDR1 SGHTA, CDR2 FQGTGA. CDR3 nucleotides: TGTGCCAGCAGCATTTCAATGGCTGATACGCAGTATTTT. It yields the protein CASSISMADTQYF.